One and the same sample provided the 9 T cell receptor beta chains below, sequenced in a study of CD8 T cells in ankylosing spondylitis. In TCRdb, the 5' RACE reads were re-called with MiXCR into one record per CDR3 protein. The repertoire holds around 300,000 distinct CDR3 sequences, roughly 15% seen once, with around 0.99% in the top ten. The sequencing sample was made of blood, either unsorted or a sorted T cell fraction (not recorded which). These receptors came from a male donor with ankylosing spondylitis or in good health (not recorded which).

This chain joins TRBV9 and TRBJ2-5, with 14 bases aligning to TRBD2. With V trimmed by 4 bases and J by 1 base, 3 bases remained unmatched. In germline, CDR1 is SGDLS, CDR2 YYNGEE. This CDR3 is 16 amino acids long. The CDR3 bases are TGTGCCAGCAGCATAGGACTAGCGGGGGGCCAAGAGACCCAGTACTTC. Translation: CASSIGLAGGQETQYF.

This sequence joins TRBV2 and TRBJ2-5; 7 bases line up with TRBD1. The V gene end was trimmed by 11 bases and the J gene end by 2 bases; junction bases not matched to a gene: 8. The CDR3 runs 13 residues. Germline values: CDR1 SNHLY, CDR2 FYNNEI. The CDR3 DNA reads as TGTGCCCTCTCACAGGGGTTACAAGAGACCCAGTACTTC. Encoded protein: CALSQGLQETQYF.

This clonotype was recorded many times. For the CDR3, the DNA is TGTGCCAGCAGCCCTGACAGGGTCAGGTCGGCCATATATTTT. It encodes CASSPDRVRSAIYF. The chain recombines TRBV11-2 with TRBJ1-3, with 7 bases that match TRBD1. Germline V gene data show CDR1 as SGHAT and CDR2 as FQNNGV. J was trimmed by 11 bases and V by 5 bases; bases with no gene match: 12. CDR3 length: 14 amino acids.

This clonotype turned up a few times. This rearrangement joins TRBV2 to TRBJ2-3, with TRBD1 matching over 9 bases. The J segment lost 1 base and the V segment lost 5 bases, leaving 4 bases of the junction unmatched. Germline values: CDR1 SNHLY, CDR2 FYNNEI. The CDR3 consists of 15 residues. The CDR3 DNA follows: TGTGCCAGCAGTACACGGGACAGGGGCACAGATACGCAGTATTTT. Residues: CASSTRDRGTDTQYF.

This clonotype was detected ten times or more. V gene TRBV7-9 combines with J gene TRBJ2-5; D is perhaps TRBD2 (5 bases). V shed 5 bases and J shed 2 bases, with 12 bases lying between them. The CDR3 loop spans 14 amino acids. The V gene's germline CDR1 is SEHNR and CDR2 FQNEAQ (reference sequence). The CDR3 DNA is TGTGCCAGCAGCGGATACGGGATACAAGAGACCCAGTACTTC. Translated: CASSGYGIQETQYF.

This clonotype was found many times. The rearrangement uses TRBV5-1 and TRBJ1-4; 7 nucleotides align to TRBD1. The CDR3 has 15 amino acids. CDR1 SGHRS and CDR2 YFSETQ come from the germline V gene. J lost 7 bases, V lost 4 bases, and 10 bases had no gene match. The CDR3 sequence is CASSLDRVEGEKLFF. CDR3 nucleotide sequence: TGCGCCAGCAGCCTAGACAGGGTCGAAGGTGAAAAACTGTTTTTT. The full variable domain, its missing parts supplied by reference TRBV5-1 and TRBJ1-4, is KAGVTQTPRYLIKTRGQQVTLSCSPISGHRSVSWYQQTPGQGLQFLFEYFSETQRNKGNFPGRFSGRQFSNSRSEMNVSTLELGDSALYLCASSLDRVEGEKLFFGSGTQLSVL.

This clonotype has more than one count but fewer than ten. CDR3 bases: TGTGCCAGCAGCGCAGAGGGGCCCTGGGGCACCATATATTTT. This codes for CASSAEGPWGTIYF. V is TRBV6-1 and J is TRBJ1-3, with D possibly matching TRBD1 (5 bases). The V gene lost 6 bases and the J gene lost 9 bases, with 18 bases spanning the gap. This CDR3 is built from 14 residues. The germline gives CDR1 MNHNS, CDR2 SASEGT.

This clonotype has just a few counts. This chain links TRBV19 with TRBJ1-2, with unresolved D. The V end lost 3 bases, the J end lost 4 bases, and 9 bases lay between the germline ends. The germline V gene has CDR1 LNHDA and CDR2 SQIVND (reference sequence). This CDR3 has 13 amino acids. Here the CDR3 reads CASSMRTSYGYTF. In DNA, the CDR3 is TGTGCCAGTAGTATGCGAACTTCCTATGGCTACACCTTC.

This clonotype was observed many times. V gene TRBV28 combines with J gene TRBJ2-1; D is ambiguous. This CDR3 spans 11 amino acids. Germline assignment: CDR1 MDHEN and CDR2 SYDVKM. Trimming pared 4 bases from V and 10 bases from J, leaving 8 bases between. The CDR3 DNA sequence: TGTGCCAGCAGTTCGGCTTTAGAGCAGTTCTTC. Protein product: CASSSALEQFF. Full variable domain (missing parts from reference TRBV28 and TRBJ2-1): DVKVTQSSRYLVKRTGEKVFLECVQDMDHENMFWYRQDPGLGLRLIYFSYDVKMKEKGDIPEGYSVSREKKERFSLILESASTNQTSMYLCASSSALEQFFGPGTRLTVL.